What follows are 20 T cell receptor beta chains derived from one specimen sequenced in a study of cytomegalovirus exposure and HLA in healthy donors. Primers: 60 Vbeta forward and 13 Jbeta reverse. Data came from immunoSEQ multiplex PCR; TCRdb stores just in-frame clones and leaves some out. The table records approximately 100,000 clones, 75% of them present only once. The sample consisted of PBMCs. The receptors stem from a man aged 50-59 years in good health and CMV-seronegative.

This chain joins TRBV28 and TRBJ1-5; possible D gene TRBD1, 6 bases. The germline CDR1 and CDR2 sequences are MDHEN and SYDVKM. V was pared by 5 bases and J by 3 bases, with 11 bases between. The CDR3 covers 14 residues. The CDR3 DNA reads as TGTGCCAGCAGTCTGGACAGATTCAATCAGCCCCAGCATTTT. Translation: CASSLDRFNQPQHF.

V gene TRBV14 combines with J gene TRBJ2-3; a possible D gene is TRBD2 (5 bases). The CDR3 is 14 residues long. Per germline, CDR1 SGHDN and CDR2 FVKESK. Trimming shortened V by 6 bases and J by 6 bases, and 16 bases separated the two germline ends. The CDR3 loop is CASRFSGSPDTQYF. DNA for the CDR3: TGTGCCAGCAGATTTTCGGGGAGCCCGGATACGCAGTATTTT. Full variable domain (outside the CDR3, taken from reference TRBV14 and TRBJ2-3): EAGVTQFPSHSVIEKGQTVTLRCDPISGHDNLYWYRRVMGKEIKFLLHFVKESKQDESGMPNNRFLAERTGGTYSTLKVQPAELEDSGVYFCASRFSGSPDTQYFGPGTRLTVL.

This rearrangement joins TRBV5-4 to TRBJ1-1; 8 bases are a match to TRBD1. From germline, CDR1 is SGHNT and CDR2 YYREEE (reference sequence). CDR3 length equals 15 residues. J was trimmed by 0 bases and V by 3 bases; bases with no gene match: 4. DNA of the CDR3: TGTGCCAGCAGCTCCCGACAGGGGATGAACACTGAAGCTTTCTTT. Translating gives CASSSRQGMNTEAFF.

The V and J genes are TRBV6-5 and TRBJ2-7, with 11 bases that match TRBD2. After removal of 5 bases from V and 6 bases from J, the junction contained 9 bases not matched to a gene. The germline CDR1 and CDR2 sequences are MNHEY and SVGAGI. The CDR3 spans 15 residues. The CDR3 reads CASSPTSGRRREQYF. The CDR3 bases are TGTGCCAGCAGTCCTACTAGCGGGAGACGTCGCGAGCAGTACTTC.

J is TRBJ1-1 and V is TRBV11-2; TRBD1 aligns across 7 bases. Germline CDR1 and CDR2: SGHAT and FQNNGV. The CDR3 totals 14 residues. V shed 1 base and J 4 bases; nucleotides not matched to a gene: 3. CDR3 coding DNA: TGTGCCAGCAGCTTAGGACAGGGAGTCACTGAAGCTTTCTTT. This sequence encodes CASSLGQGVTEAFF.

This rearrangement joins TRBV5-1 to TRBJ1-4, with TRBD1 matching 8 bases. The CDR3 totals 15 residues. The trim removed 0 bases at V and 8 bases at J, leaving 6 bases unmatched. The germline gives CDR1 SGHRS, CDR2 YFSETQ. The CDR3 protein is CASSLAGQGGEKLFF. For the CDR3, the DNA is TGCGCCAGCAGCTTGGCCGGACAGGGAGGGGAAAAACTGTTTTTT.

This clone was detected only once. The V gene is TRBV14, the J gene TRBJ2-1; 9 nucleotides line up with TRBD1. Germline lookup yields CDR1 SGHDN and CDR2 FVKESK. The CDR3 loop spans 17 amino acids. The trim removed 6 bases at V and 7 bases at J, leaving 16 bases unmatched. This chain's CDR3 is CASSHTHRGTGKNEQFF. The CDR3 DNA follows: TGTGCCAGCAGTCATACCCACCGTGGGACAGGGAAGAATGAGCAGTTCTTC.

This clone was picked up one time. This chain joins TRBV18 and TRBJ1-1; perhaps TRBD1 as D (6 bases). The CDR3 spans 18 residues. Trimming removed 6 bases from V and 3 bases from J, with 26 bases in between. Germline loops: CDR1 KGHSH, CDR2 LQKENI. The CDR3 bases are TGTGCCAGCTCCTCTCTCGTGTCGGGGGGCGCGACCCACACTGAAGCTTTCTTT. This gives the protein CASSSLVSGGATHTEAFF.

This chain joins TRBV6-6 and TRBJ2-1; tentative D call: TRBD2 (6 bases). V lost 6 bases and J 7 bases, leaving 19 bases between the germline ends. The CDR3 runs 15 residues. Germline CDR1 MNHNY, CDR2 SVGAGI (reference sequence). CDR3 coding DNA: TGTGCCAGCAGCACCCGGGACTGGATTGGGAATGAGCAGTTCTTC. This gives the protein CASSTRDWIGNEQFF.

This chain uses TRBV6-5 with TRBJ1-1, with 7 bases lining up with TRBD1. CDR3 length: 13 residues. J lost 4 bases, V lost 8 bases, and 7 bases had no gene match. CDR1 and CDR2 (germline): MNHEY, SVGAGI. The CDR3 loop reads CASGDTGATEAFF. CDR3 nucleotide sequence: TGTGCCAGCGGGGATACAGGGGCCACTGAAGCTTTCTTT.

This clone was seen a few times. The chain recombines TRBV28 with TRBJ1-1, with D possibly being TRBD1 (5 bases). V was cut by 2 bases and J by 0 bases, with 16 bases left in between. CDR1 is MDHEN and CDR2 is SYDVKM in the germline V gene. The CDR3 covers 17 residues. CDR3 DNA: TGTGCCAGCAGTTTAAAGCGGGGGGGATCTATGAACACTGAAGCTTTCTTT. It yields the protein CASSLKRGGSMNTEAFF.

This clone showed up just once. The V and J genes are TRBV4-1 and TRBJ2-4; TRBD2 might be the D (7 bases). CDR3 length: 17 amino acids. V lost 4 bases and J lost 3, with 19 bases in between. Germline-derived CDR1 and CDR2 are MGHRA and YSYEKL. CDR3 DNA sequence: TGCGCCAGCAGCCCTACGGAAGGGGGGGCGGGCAAAAACATTCAGTACTTC. It codes for CASSPTEGGAGKNIQYF.

The V and J genes are TRBV6-6 and TRBJ1-4; D unresolved. V lost 6 bases and J 8 bases, leaving 10 bases between the germline ends. The CDR3 runs to 12 residues. Germline loops: CDR1 MNHNY, CDR2 SVGAGI (reference sequence). This CDR3 is CASSPSREKLFF. For the CDR3, the DNA is TGTGCCAGCAGCCCCTCACGGGAAAAACTGTTTTTT.

With regard to this clone: The same CDR3 also results from other DNA sequences found in this sample. The V call is TRBV7-9, the J call TRBJ1-1; possible D gene TRBD1, 5 bases. This CDR3 contains 14 residues. The V end lost 5 bases, the J end lost 1 base, and 11 bases lay between the germline ends. CDR1 is SEHNR, CDR2 FQNEAQ, per germline (reference sequence). CDR3 protein: CASSPGQGNTEAFF. As DNA, the CDR3 is TGTGCCAGCAGCCCAGGGCAGGGGAACACTGAAGCTTTCTTT. The full variable domain, rest sourced from reference TRBV7-9 and TRBJ1-1, is DTGVSQNPRHKITKRGQNVTFRCDPISEHNRLYWYRQTLGQGPEFLTYFQNEAQLEKSRLLSDRFSAERPKGSFSTLEIQRTEQGDSAMYLCASSPGQGNTEAFFGQGTRLTVV.

The rearrangement links TRBV4-1 to TRBJ2-7, with D possibly being TRBD2 (6 bases). The length of the CDR3 is 17 residues. Trimming stripped 2 bases from V and 2 bases from J, with 19 bases between. The germline V gene has CDR1 MGHRA and CDR2 YSYEKL. DNA for the CDR3: TGCGCCAGCAGCCAATCCGGGACGGGAGCAAGAGCCTACGAGCAGTACTTC. Translation gives CASSQSGTGARAYEQYF.

This clone was observed a few times. V and J are TRBV27 and TRBJ2-7; TRBD2 matches at 16 bases. This CDR3 comprises 17 residues. Germline CDR1 and CDR2: MNHEY and SMNVEV (reference sequence). V shed 5 bases and J 0 bases; nucleotides not matched to a gene: 4. CDR3 protein: CASSPGTSGRGSYEQYF. The CDR3, as DNA: TGTGCCAGCAGTCCGGGGACTAGCGGGAGGGGCTCCTACGAGCAGTACTTC.

This clone appeared a single time. The chain is built from TRBV7-8 and TRBJ2-1, with 9 bases matching TRBD1. V was clipped by 5 bases and J by 9 bases; unmatched bases: 8. The CDR3 contains 14 residues. Germline V CDR1 and CDR2: SGHVS, FQNEAQ. The DNA of the CDR3 is TGTGCCAGCAGCCCGACGACAGGGGGGGCTGAGCAGTTCTTC. It encodes CASSPTTGGAEQFF.

This chain links TRBV6-5 with TRBJ2-5; TRBD1 matches at 8 bases. The end of the DNA fits TRBJ2-7 better, so the J call may be wrong. This CDR3 has 14 amino acids. Germline V CDR1 and CDR2: MNHEY, SVGAGI. CDR3 coding DNA: TGTGCCAGCAGTCGGGACAGGAGGTCCTACGAGCAGTACTTC. Amino acids: CASSRDRRSYEQYF.

This clone showed up just once. V and J are TRBV5-4 and TRBJ2-1; D is possibly TRBD1 (5 bases). Looked up from germline, CDR1 is SGHNT and CDR2 is YYREEE (reference sequence). Trimming removed 1 base from V and 4 bases from J, with 9 bases in between. The CDR3 is made up of 14 amino acids. The chain's CDR3 is CASSLRQLYNEQFF. The CDR3 coding sequence is TGTGCCAGCAGCTTGCGACAGCTATACAATGAGCAGTTCTTC. The variable domain in full, with the rest retrieved from reference TRBV5-4 and TRBJ2-1, is ETGVTQSPTHLIKTRGQQVTLRCSSQSGHNTVSWYQQALGQGPQFIFQYYREEENGRGNFPPRFSGLQFPNYSSELNVNALELDDSALYLCASSLRQLYNEQFFGPGTRLTVL.

This clone has more than one count but fewer than ten. The DNA of the CDR3 is TGTGCCAGCAGCTTAAATGGGGCAAATACGCAGTATTTT. This gives the protein CASSLNGANTQYF. The gene calls are TRBV7-3 and TRBJ2-3; weak D call: TRBD1 (5 bases). V was shortened by 1 base and J by 7 bases, with 9 bases between the two germline ends. The CDR3 contains 13 residues. In germline, CDR1 is SGHTA, CDR2 FQGTGA.